This T cell receptor beta chain was sequenced for a study of OX40 agonist ivuxolimab in advanced cancers. CDR1 SNHLY and CDR2 FYNNEI come from the germline V gene. CDR3 size: 14 residues. Trimming removed 4 bases from V and 6 bases from J; junction bases left unmatched: 1. Measured with immunoSEQ multiplex PCR; TCRdb has only the in-frame clones, and not every one. The sample records approximately 70,000 clones, more than 75% being singletons. Sample: CD4+ or CD8+ T cells sorted from blood, taken in a trial of the OX40 agonist ivuxolimab. This clonotype was sampled from an adult with an advanced solid tumor such as melanoma, head and neck, liver or kidney cancer. J is TRBJ2-3 and V is TRBV2; 13 nucleotides match TRBD2. The CDR3 sequence: CASSGTSGGDTQYF. Written as DNA, the CDR3 is TGTGCCAGCAGTGGGACTAGCGGGGGTGATACGCAGTATTTT.